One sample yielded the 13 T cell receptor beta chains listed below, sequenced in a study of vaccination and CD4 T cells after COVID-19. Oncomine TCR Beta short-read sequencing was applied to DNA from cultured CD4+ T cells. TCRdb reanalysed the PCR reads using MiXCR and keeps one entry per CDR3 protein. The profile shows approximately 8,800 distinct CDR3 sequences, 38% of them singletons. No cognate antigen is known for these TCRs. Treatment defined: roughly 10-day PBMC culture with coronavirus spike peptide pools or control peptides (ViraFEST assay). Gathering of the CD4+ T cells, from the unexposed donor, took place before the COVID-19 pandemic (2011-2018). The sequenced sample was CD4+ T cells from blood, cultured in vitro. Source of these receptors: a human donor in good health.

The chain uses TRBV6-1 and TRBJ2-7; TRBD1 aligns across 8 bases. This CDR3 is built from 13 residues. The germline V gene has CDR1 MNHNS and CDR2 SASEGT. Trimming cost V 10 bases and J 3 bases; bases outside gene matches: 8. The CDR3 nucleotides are TGTGCCATCCCAGGGGGCCTTCTCTACGAGCAGTACTTC. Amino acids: CAIPGGLLYEQYF.

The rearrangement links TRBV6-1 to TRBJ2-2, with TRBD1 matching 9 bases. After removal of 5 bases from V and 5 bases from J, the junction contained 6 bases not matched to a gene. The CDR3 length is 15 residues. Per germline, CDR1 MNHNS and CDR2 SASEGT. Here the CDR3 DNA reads TGTGCCAGCAGTCTCCTGACAGGGGGGACCGGGGAGCTGTTTTTT. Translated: CASSLLTGGTGELFF.

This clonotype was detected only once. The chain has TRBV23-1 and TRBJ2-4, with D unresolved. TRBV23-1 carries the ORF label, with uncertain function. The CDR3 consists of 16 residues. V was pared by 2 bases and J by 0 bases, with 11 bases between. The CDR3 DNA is TGCGCCAGCAGTCAAGTATACCGGTTAGCCAAAAACATTCAGTACTTC. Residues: CASSQVYRLAKNIQYF.

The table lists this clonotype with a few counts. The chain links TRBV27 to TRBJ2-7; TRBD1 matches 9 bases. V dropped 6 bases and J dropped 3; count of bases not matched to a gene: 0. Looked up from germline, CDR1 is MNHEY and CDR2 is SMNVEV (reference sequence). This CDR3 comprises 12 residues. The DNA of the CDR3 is TGTGCCAGCAGGACAGGGGGCTACGAGCAGTACTTC. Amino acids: CASRTGGYEQYF.

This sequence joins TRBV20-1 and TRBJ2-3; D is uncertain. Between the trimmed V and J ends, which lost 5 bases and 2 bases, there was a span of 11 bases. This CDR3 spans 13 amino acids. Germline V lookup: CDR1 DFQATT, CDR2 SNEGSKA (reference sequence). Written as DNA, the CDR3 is TGCAGTGCTCGAGTAGAGAACACAGATACGCAGTATTTT. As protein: CSARVENTDTQYF.

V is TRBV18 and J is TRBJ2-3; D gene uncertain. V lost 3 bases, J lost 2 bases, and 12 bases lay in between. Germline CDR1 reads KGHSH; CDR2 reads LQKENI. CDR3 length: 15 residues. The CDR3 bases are TGTGCCAGCTCACCGGGCTCCCCCCTCACAGATACGCAGTATTTT. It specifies CASSPGSPLTDTQYF.

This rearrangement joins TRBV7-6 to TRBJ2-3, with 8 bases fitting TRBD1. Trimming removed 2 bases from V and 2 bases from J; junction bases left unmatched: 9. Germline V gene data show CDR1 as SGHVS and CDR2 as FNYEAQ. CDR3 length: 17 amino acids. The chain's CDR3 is CASSLPRTGQLTDTQYF. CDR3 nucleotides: TGTGCCAGCAGCTTACCCAGGACAGGGCAACTCACAGATACGCAGTATTTT.

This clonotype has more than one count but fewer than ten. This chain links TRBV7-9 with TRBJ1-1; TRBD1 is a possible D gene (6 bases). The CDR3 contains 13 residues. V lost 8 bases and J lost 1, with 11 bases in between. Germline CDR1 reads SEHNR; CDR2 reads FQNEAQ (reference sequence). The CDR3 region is CASSGTQNTEAFF. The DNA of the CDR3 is TGTGCCAGCTCAGGGACACAGAACACTGAAGCTTTCTTT.

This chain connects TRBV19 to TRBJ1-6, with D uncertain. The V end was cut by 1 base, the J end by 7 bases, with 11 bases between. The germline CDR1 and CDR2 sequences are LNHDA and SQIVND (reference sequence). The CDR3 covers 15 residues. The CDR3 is CASSIVGMANSPLHF. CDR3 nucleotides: TGTGCCAGTAGTATAGTGGGGATGGCGAATTCACCCCTCCACTTT.

The CDR3: CASSLSRNYGYTF. For the CDR3, the DNA is TGTGCCAGCAGCTTATCCCGGAACTATGGCTACACCTTC. This chain connects TRBV7-2 to TRBJ1-2; D remains ambiguous. V was trimmed by 2 bases and J by 2 bases, leaving 6 bases between them. The germline CDR1 and CDR2 sequences are SGHTA and FQGNSA. This CDR3 contains 13 residues.

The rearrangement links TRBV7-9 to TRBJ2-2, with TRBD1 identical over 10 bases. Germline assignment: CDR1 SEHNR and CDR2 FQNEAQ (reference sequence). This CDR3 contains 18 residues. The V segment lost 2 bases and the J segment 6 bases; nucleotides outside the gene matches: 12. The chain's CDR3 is CASSLLGTGAIGSGELFF. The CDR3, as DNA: TGTGCCAGCAGCTTATTGGGGACAGGGGCGATCGGTTCCGGGGAGCTGTTTTTT.

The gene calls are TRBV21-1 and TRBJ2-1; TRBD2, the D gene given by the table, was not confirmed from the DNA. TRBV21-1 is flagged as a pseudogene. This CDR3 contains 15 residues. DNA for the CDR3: TGTGCCAGCAGCAATCCACAGCGGGAGAAGAATGAGCAGTTCTTC. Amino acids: CASSNPQREKNEQFF.

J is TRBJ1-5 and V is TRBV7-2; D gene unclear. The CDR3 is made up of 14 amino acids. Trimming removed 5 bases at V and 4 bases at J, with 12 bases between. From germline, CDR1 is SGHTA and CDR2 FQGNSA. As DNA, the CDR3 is TGTGCCAGCAGCCCCCGGACGGGAAATCAGCCCCAGCATTTT. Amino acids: CASSPRTGNQPQHF.